This T cell receptor beta chain was found in a study of blood T cell repertoires in COVID-19. The germline V gene has CDR1 SNHLY and CDR2 FYNNEI. V lost 5 bases to trimming and J lost 10 bases, with 17 bases between them. This CDR3 spans 13 amino acids. Generated by immunoSEQ multiplex PCR, the TCRdb table keeps only in-frame clones and is missing some. The sample has around 140,000 clones; around 90% are singletons. The V and J genes are TRBV2 and TRBJ1-1; no firm D call. The sequenced sample consisted of peripheral blood. The TCR comes from a woman between 45 and 60 years old with acute or convalescent COVID-19. The CDR3 region is CASSLNLYLRAFF. The CDR3 DNA is TGTGCCAGCAGTCTGAACCTGTATCTCAGAGCTTTCTTT.